The rows below give T cell receptor beta chains drawn from one sample of a study of blood T cells in healthy people across ages. A single record per CDR3 protein comes from TCRdb applying MiXCR to the 5' RACE reads. The sample yields more than 1.4 million distinct CDR3 sequences, roughly 40% seen once. Material: blood. The receptors were gathered from a woman between 18 and 29 years old in good health. The CDR3 runs from the conserved cysteine through the conserved F or W. The D gene is left open where the match is weak. Rows give clone size only sometimes, using once, few, many, or a class for an expanded clone.

CDR3 DNA,CDR3 protein,J gene,D gene,clone size,V gene
TGCGCCAGCAGCTTGAAGGGAGGGGGCGTGAAGAATGAGCAGTTCTTC,CASSLKGGGVKNEQFF,TRBJ2-1,.,.,TRBV5-1
TGTGCCAGCAGTGGGGAGGGGTCGCAGTATTTT,CASSGEGSQYF,TRBJ2-3,TRBD2,.,TRBV2
TGCGCCAGCCGCGGGGGGCGGGGAGATACGCAGTATTTT,CASRGGRGDTQYF,TRBJ2-3,TRBD2,many,TRBV4-1
TGTGCCAGCAGCCATCAACTAGCGGGATCTCAAGAGACCCAGTACTTC,CASSHQLAGSQETQYF,TRBJ2-5,TRBD2,.,TRBV5-4
TGCGCCAGCAGCCAAGAAAGAAGGGGGTTAGCGGGAGTAAGGGAGCAGTTCTTC,CASSQERRGLAGVREQFF,TRBJ2-1,TRBD2,.,TRBV4-1
TGCGCCAGCAGCCAGGGCGGGGGGGCAGGGGATACGCAGTATTTT,CASSQGGGAGDTQYF,TRBJ2-3,TRBD2,.,TRBV4-1
TGCAGCGTTGGAGAGGGCACGCAGTATTTT,CSVGEGTQYF,TRBJ2-3,.,few,TRBV29-1
TGTGCCAGCAGCCGACCCCTCGTGGGGCCTCAAGAAGCTTTCTTT,CASSRPLVGPQEAFF,TRBJ1-1,.,few,TRBV3-1
TGTGCCACCAGTGATCCGCGGACACTTTACACAGATACGCAGTATTTT,CATSDPRTLYTDTQYF,TRBJ2-3,.,.,TRBV24-1
TGTGCCATCAAGGCCCGTGCAGGGAAGGGTGAAAAACTGTTTTTT,CAIKARAGKGEKLFF,TRBJ1-4,.,once,TRBV10-3
TGTGCCTGGAATCCGGGGCTAGCGGGCTACACCTTC,CAWNPGLAGYTF,TRBJ1-2,.,few,TRBV30
TGCAGTGCCGGAGGGACTAGCGGGGTCACCGGGGAGCTGTTTTTT,CSAGGTSGVTGELFF,TRBJ2-2,TRBD2,.,TRBV20-1
TGTGCCAGCAGTGAACTGACCTTCGGATTAGCGGGGGGGCAGAGCTACTCCGAGCAGTACTTC,CASSELTFGLAGGQSYSEQYF,TRBJ2-7,TRBD2,.,TRBV6-1
TGTGCCAGCAGTTCCTTAGGGATGACCAAAAACATTCAGTACTTC,CASSSLGMTKNIQYF,TRBJ2-4,.,many,TRBV27
TGCGCCAGCAGCCAAGGGGCAGGGAGTCCGGACGGCTACACCTTC,CASSQGAGSPDGYTF,TRBJ1-2,.,few,TRBV4-1
TGTGCCAGCAGTTCCCGGGACGGTAGAAACAACTATGGCTACACCTTC,CASSSRDGRNNYGYTF,TRBJ1-2,.,.,TRBV12-3/TRBV12-4
TGTGCCATCCATGGACAGCTTAGTGAAAAACTGTTTTTT,CAIHGQLSEKLFF,TRBJ1-4,.,.,TRBV10-3
TGTGCCAGCAGAAGGGACAGCCTTCCCTACGAGCAGTACTTC,CASRRDSLPYEQYF,TRBJ2-7,TRBD1,few,TRBV2
TGTGCCAGCAGTCTGATTGACTATGGCTACACCTTC,CASSLIDYGYTF,TRBJ1-2,.,many,TRBV12-3/TRBV12-4
TGCGCCAGCAGCCAAGATGGAGGGGGCGGGTCGGAGACCCAGTACTTC,CASSQDGGGGSETQYF,TRBJ2-5,.,many,TRBV4-1
TGTGCCAGCAGCGGCTTTGCCTACGAGCAGTACTTC,CASSGFAYEQYF,TRBJ2-7,.,few,TRBV3-1
TGTGCCAGCAGTGCCGCCGGGACAGGGTCTGTTGAAGCTTTCTTT,CASSAAGTGSVEAFF,TRBJ1-1,TRBD1,few,TRBV6-4
TGTGCCAGCAGGCTCCGGACTAGCGGGGGTACAGATACGCAGTATTTT,CASRLRTSGGTDTQYF,TRBJ2-3,TRBD2,few,TRBV27
TGTGCCAGCAGCGTAGCCGGGGGGGACTATGGCTACACCTTC,CASSVAGGDYGYTF,TRBJ1-2,.,.,TRBV7-2
TGTGCCAGCAGTTTTAGCCGGGACAGAGACTATGGCTACACCTTC,CASSFSRDRDYGYTF,TRBJ1-2,TRBD1,few,TRBV3-1
TGCAGTGCCGCCCTGGGGGGACGGAACACTGAAGCTTTCTTT,CSAALGGRNTEAFF,TRBJ1-1,.,.,TRBV20-1
TGCGGCGTGGGAGATGGGGAGTCCTACGAGCAGTACTTC,CGVGDGESYEQYF,TRBJ2-7,.,.,TRBV29-1
TGTGCCAGCAGTTTTAACAGGGAGGGGGAGCAGTACTTC,CASSFNREGEQYF,TRBJ2-4,.,.,TRBV12-3/TRBV12-4
TGTGCCAGCAGCCCAACGGGGAGCTCCTACAATGAGCAGTTCTTC,CASSPTGSSYNEQFF,TRBJ2-1,.,many,TRBV9
TGTGCCAGCAGCGCTTCACCGGGACAGGGTCACTATGGCTACACCTTC,CASSASPGQGHYGYTF,TRBJ1-2,TRBD1,.,TRBV5-6
TGCGCCAGCAGCCCAAGCTCTAGCGGGGGAACCTACGAGCAGTACTTC,CASSPSSSGGTYEQYF,TRBJ2-7,TRBD2,few,TRBV5-1
TGCAGTGCTAGAATAGGGCTAGCGGAGAGCTACAATGAGCAGTTCTTC,CSARIGLAESYNEQFF,TRBJ2-1,TRBD2,.,TRBV20-1
TGCAGTGCTTCGACAGGGACGCTGGAGGGCTACACCTTC,CSASTGTLEGYTF,TRBJ1-2,TRBD1,.,TRBV20-1
TGCAGTGCTAGAGATTTGGGAGACATTCAGTACTTC,CSARDLGDIQYF,TRBJ2-4,.,.,TRBV20-1
TGCAGTGCTGACCCTCAAGAGACCCAGTACTTC,CSADPQETQYF,TRBJ2-5,.,.,TRBV20-1
TGTGCCAGCAGTCTGACAGGGGGCTTCTATGGCTACACCTTC,CASSLTGGFYGYTF,TRBJ1-2,TRBD1,once,TRBV12-3/TRBV12-4
TGTGCCATCAGTCCCGCGATGTCCGAGCCCCAGCATTTT,CAISPAMSEPQHF,TRBJ1-5,.,few,TRBV10-3
TGTGCCAGCAGTTACGGGTCAGGGCCCAATCAGCCCCAGCATTTT,CASSYGSGPNQPQHF,TRBJ1-5,.,.,TRBV6-5
TGCGCCAGCAGCTCGTTTCTCGCGGATCCGCAAGAGACCCAGTACTTC,CASSSFLADPQETQYF,TRBJ2-5,.,.,TRBV5-1
TGTGCCAGCAGCTCCACACTAGCGGGGGTGACCTACGAGCAGTACTTC,CASSSTLAGVTYEQYF,TRBJ2-7,TRBD2,.,TRBV7-9
TGCGCCACCTCTGGGCTCAACGGGGATGAGCAGTTCTTC,CATSGLNGDEQFF,TRBJ2-1,.,.,TRBV5-1
TGTGCCAACAACCGGGACAGGGGTTTTGGAACTAATGAAAAACTGTTTTTT,CANNRDRGFGTNEKLFF,TRBJ1-4,TRBD1,few,TRBV27
TGCGCCAGCAGCTTGGAGGGCAGGGGTCGGGCTGAAGCTTTCTTT,CASSLEGRGRAEAFF,TRBJ1-1,.,.,TRBV5-1
TGCAGTGCTAGGGGACAGGGTCCCCCCTACGAGCAGTACTTC,CSARGQGPPYEQYF,TRBJ2-7,TRBD1,.,TRBV20-1
TGTGCCAGCTCACGTAATCCGGGACAGTCACAAGAGACCCAGTACTTC,CASSRNPGQSQETQYF,TRBJ2-5,TRBD1,.,TRBV18